This T cell receptor beta chain originates from a study of CD8 T cells in ankylosing spondylitis. Whole-study findings and limits: It was reported that disease-linked clones were significantly enriched in matched ankylosing spondylitis synovial fluid. Earlier authors reported some of these motif variants in reactive arthritis synovial fluid and blood.

Points on this clonotype: Its antigen is undetermined.

In making TCR beta libraries, quantitative 5'-RACE with molecular barcodes was used. Each CDR3 protein is one row after TCRdb ran MiXCR on the 5' RACE reads. The sample has nearly 250,000 distinct CDR3 sequences, roughly 32% seen once; the top ten hold 4% to 5.5%. CDR3 length: 14 amino acids. Germline loops: CDR1 MNHEY, CDR2 SMNVEV (reference sequence). Trimming removed 2 bases from V and 7 bases from J; junction bases left unmatched: 7. Sequences were obtained from blood, either unsorted or a sorted T cell fraction (not recorded which). The receptor's source is a male donor with ankylosing spondylitis or in good health (not recorded which). The chain employs TRBV27 and TRBJ2-5, with 7 bases fitting TRBD2. CDR3 DNA sequence: TGTGCCAGCAGTTTAGTCGGGACTACTAGGACCCAGTACTTC. Protein sequence: CASSLVGTTRTQYF.